This T cell receptor beta chain was recorded in a study of T cell changes during pregnancy in multiple sclerosis (dated by TCRdb to the late 2010s). Broadly, across the study: The study looked at changes in the T cell repertoire across pregnancy in women with multiple sclerosis.

Comments on this clone: Its antigen is currently not known. Base-call qualities are not available, and no considerably larger clone is one nucleotide away.

Including the terminal cysteine and phenylalanine, the CDR3 comprises 11 residues. CDR3 DNA is the only sequence kept; it has 33 bases, read in frame from the first base. A distance of 5 bases separates the germline ends of V and J, which lose 2 bases and 7 bases respectively. The CDR1 and CDR2 encoded by the germline V gene (reference sequence) are GTSNPN and SVGIG. Library preparation was by the immunoSEQ multiplex PCR assay. Not all clones reach the TCRdb copy of this immuneACCESS table, which keeps in-frame sequences only. Checked studies attribute under half of the gap to unresolved V genes and leave the rest unexplained. Present in this sample are about 20,000 clones, about 85% of which were seen just once. The ten most abundant clones make up less than 20% of the sample.

This clonotype originated in a female donor in good health, enrolled as a control in a pregnancy study. Sequenced material: CD8+ T cells from peripheral blood mononuclear cells, taken after pregnancy. The V gene is TRBV30 and the J gene is TRBJ2-2, with the D gene uncertain. The CDR3 region: CAWSLGGELFF. The nucleotides are TGTGCCTGGAGTCTCGGCGGGGAGCTGTTTTTT.